This T cell receptor (beta chain) was profiled in a study of blood T cell repertoires in COVID-19. For the study at large: Researchers got acute and convalescent COVID-19 samples from the United States, Italy and Spain. T cells, B-cell-depleted T cells, or PBMCs supplied cDNA or gDNA.

TCRdb keeps only in-frame clones here, not all; method: immunoSEQ multiplex PCR. The table includes a few hundred thousand clones, roughly 88% detected once. Seattle patients were enrolled during active infection and followed longitudinally. Germline-derived CDR1 and CDR2 are SGHVS and FQNEAQ. Trimming shortened V by 5 bases and J by 4 bases, and 11 bases separated the two germline ends. The CDR3 runs to 13 residues. The specimen sequenced was peripheral blood. This receptor was taken from a human donor with COVID-19, enrolled during active disease. The donor label of this sample is uncertain. J is TRBJ1-2 and V is TRBV7-8; D uncertain. The CDR3, as DNA: TGTGCCAGCAGCCCAGGACTCACCTATGGCTACACCTTC. The encoded protein is CASSPGLTYGYTF.